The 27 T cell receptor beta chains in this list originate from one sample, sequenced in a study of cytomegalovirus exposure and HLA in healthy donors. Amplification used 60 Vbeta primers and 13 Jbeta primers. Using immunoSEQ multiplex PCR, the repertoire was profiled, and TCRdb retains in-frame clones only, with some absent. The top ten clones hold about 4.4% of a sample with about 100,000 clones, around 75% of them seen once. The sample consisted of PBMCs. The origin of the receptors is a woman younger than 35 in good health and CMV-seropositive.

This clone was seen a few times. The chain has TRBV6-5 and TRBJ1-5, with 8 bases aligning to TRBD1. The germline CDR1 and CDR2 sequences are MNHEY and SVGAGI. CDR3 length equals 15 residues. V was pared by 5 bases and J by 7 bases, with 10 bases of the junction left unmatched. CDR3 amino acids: CASSVGQGGGQPQHF. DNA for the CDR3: TGTGCCAGCAGTGTTGGACAGGGCGGAGGACAGCCCCAGCATTTT.

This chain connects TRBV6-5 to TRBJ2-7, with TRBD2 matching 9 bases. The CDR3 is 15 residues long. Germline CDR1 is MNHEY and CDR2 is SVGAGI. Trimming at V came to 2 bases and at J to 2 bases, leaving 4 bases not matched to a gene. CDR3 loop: CASSYILAGPYEQYF. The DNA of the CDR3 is TGTGCCAGCAGTTACATCCTAGCGGGACCCTACGAGCAGTACTTC.

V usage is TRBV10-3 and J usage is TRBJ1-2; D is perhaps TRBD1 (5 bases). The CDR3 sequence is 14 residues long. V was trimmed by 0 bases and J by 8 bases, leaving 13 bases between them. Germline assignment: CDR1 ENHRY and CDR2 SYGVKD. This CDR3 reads CAISESGGRWGYTF. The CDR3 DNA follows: TGTGCCATCAGTGAGTCCGGGGGACGGTGGGGCTACACCTTC.

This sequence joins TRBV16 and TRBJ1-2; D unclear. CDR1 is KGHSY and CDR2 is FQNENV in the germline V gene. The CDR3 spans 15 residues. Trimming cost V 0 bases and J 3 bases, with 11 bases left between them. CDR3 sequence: CASSQSSWQDYGYTF. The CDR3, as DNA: TGTGCCAGCAGCCAATCATCGTGGCAGGACTATGGCTACACCTTC.

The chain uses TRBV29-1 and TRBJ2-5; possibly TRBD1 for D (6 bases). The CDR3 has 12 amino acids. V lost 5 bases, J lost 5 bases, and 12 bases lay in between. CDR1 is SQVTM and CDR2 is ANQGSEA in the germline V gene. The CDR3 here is CSVHRERETQYF. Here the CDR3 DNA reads TGCAGCGTTCACAGGGAGCGGGAGACCCAGTACTTC.

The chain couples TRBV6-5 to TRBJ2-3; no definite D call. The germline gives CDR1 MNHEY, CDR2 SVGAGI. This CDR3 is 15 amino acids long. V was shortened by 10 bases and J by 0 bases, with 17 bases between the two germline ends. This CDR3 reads CATRVGWPSTDTQYF. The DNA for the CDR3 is TGTGCCACCCGGGTGGGTTGGCCTAGCACAGATACGCAGTATTTT.

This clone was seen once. The CDR3 nucleotides read TGTGCCAGCTCTGGGACTAGCGCATACAATGAGCAGTTCTTC. This sequence encodes CASSGTSAYNEQFF. V is TRBV18 and J is TRBJ2-1, with 10 bases fitting TRBD2. The germline CDR1 and CDR2 sequences are KGHSH and LQKENI. The CDR3 has 14 amino acids. The V segment lost 6 bases and the J segment 4 bases; nucleotides outside the gene matches: 3. Full variable domain (missing parts from reference TRBV18 and TRBJ2-1): NAGVMQNPRHLVRRRGQEARLRCSPMKGHSHVYWYRQLPEEGLKFMVYLQKENIIDESGMPKERFSAEFPKEGPSILRIQQVVRGDSAAYFCASSGTSAYNEQFFGPGTRLTVL.

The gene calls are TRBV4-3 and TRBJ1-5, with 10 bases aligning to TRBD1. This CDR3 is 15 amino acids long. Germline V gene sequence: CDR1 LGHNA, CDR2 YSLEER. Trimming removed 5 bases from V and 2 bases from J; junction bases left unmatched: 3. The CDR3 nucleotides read TGCGCCAGCAGCGACGGGACAGGGGGCAATCAGCCCCAGCATTTT. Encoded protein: CASSDGTGGNQPQHF.

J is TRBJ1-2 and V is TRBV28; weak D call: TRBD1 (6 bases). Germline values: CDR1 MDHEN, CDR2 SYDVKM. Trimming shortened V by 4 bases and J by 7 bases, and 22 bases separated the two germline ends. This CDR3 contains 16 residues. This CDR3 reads CASSSLPTGRGGGYTF. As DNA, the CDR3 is TGTGCCAGCAGTTCCCTACCTACAGGGAGGGGAGGTGGCTACACCTTC.

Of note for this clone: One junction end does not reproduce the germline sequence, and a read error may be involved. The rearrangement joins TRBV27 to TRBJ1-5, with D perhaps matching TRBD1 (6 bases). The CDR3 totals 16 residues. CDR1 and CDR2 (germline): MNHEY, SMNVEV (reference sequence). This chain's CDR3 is CANSPQGGGGNQPQHF. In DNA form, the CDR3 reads TGTGCCAACAGTCCCCAAGGGGGGGGAGGCAATCAGCCCCAGCATTTT.

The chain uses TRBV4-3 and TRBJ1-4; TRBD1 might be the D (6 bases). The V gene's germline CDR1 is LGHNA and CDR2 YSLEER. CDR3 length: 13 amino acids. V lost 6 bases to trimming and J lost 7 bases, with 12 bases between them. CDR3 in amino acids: CASRNRVGEKLFF. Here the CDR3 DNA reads TGCGCCAGCAGAAACAGGGTAGGTGAAAAACTGTTTTTT.

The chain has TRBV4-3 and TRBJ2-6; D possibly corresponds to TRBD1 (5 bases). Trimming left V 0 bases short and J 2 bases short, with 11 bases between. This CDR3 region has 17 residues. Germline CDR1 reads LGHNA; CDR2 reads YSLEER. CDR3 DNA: TGCGCCAGCAGCCAAGACCCTACAGGACCTGGGGCCAACGTCCTGACTTTC. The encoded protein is CASSQDPTGPGANVLTF.

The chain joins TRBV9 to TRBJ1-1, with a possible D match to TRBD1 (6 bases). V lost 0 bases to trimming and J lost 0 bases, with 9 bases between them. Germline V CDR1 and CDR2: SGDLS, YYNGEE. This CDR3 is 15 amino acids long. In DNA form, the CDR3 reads TGTGCCAGCAGCGTAGATGGGGGCATGAACACTGAAGCTTTCTTT. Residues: CASSVDGGMNTEAFF.

The CDR3 reads CASSLFAGLGTDTQYF. The CDR3 DNA sequence: TGTGCCAGCAGCTTATTTGCGGGATTGGGCACAGATACGCAGTATTTT. The chain uses TRBV7-3 and TRBJ2-3, with a possible D match to TRBD2 (6 bases). The CDR3 covers 16 residues. Germline V gene lookup returns CDR1 SGHTA and CDR2 FQGTGA. V was trimmed by 2 bases and J by 1 base, leaving 13 bases between them.

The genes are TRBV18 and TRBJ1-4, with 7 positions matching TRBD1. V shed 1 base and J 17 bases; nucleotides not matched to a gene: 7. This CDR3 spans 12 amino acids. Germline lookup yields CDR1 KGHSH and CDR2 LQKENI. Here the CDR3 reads CASSPRGQAIFF. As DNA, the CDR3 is TGTGCCAGCTCACCACGAGGACAGGCCATCTTTTTT.

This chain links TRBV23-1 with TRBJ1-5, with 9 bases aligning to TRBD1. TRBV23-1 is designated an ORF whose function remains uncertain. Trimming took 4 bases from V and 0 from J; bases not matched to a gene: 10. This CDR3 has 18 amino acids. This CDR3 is CASSLKDRGHYSNQPQHF. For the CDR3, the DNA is TGCGCCAGCAGTCTTAAGGACAGGGGCCATTATAGCAATCAGCCCCAGCATTTT.

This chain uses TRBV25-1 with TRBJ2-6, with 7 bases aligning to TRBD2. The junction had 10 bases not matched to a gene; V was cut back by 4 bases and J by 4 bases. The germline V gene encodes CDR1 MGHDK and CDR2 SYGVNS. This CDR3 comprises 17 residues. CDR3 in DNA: TGTGCCAGCAGTGGGGGGAGGGAATCCCACGGGGCCAACGTCCTGACTTTC. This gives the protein CASSGGRESHGANVLTF.

The CDR3 spells CASSDEKRQGTYEQYF. For the CDR3, the DNA is TGTGCCAGCAGTGATGAGAAGAGACAGGGGACCTACGAGCAGTACTTC. The chain uses TRBV6-1 and TRBJ2-7; TRBD1 matches 8 bases. There are 16 residues in the CDR3. Unmatched junction bases numbered 9, after V lost 3 bases and J lost 2 bases. CDR1 and CDR2 (germline): MNHNS, SASEGT.

This chain's CDR3 is CASSYNGQLSNYGYTF. CDR3 DNA: TGTGCCAGCAGTTACAATGGACAACTCTCGAACTATGGCTACACCTTC. This chain uses TRBV6-5 with TRBJ1-2; maybe TRBD1 (5 bases). The germline CDR1 and CDR2 sequences are MNHEY and SVGAGI. The length of the CDR3 is 16 residues. Trimming removed 2 bases from V and 2 bases from J, with 15 bases in between.

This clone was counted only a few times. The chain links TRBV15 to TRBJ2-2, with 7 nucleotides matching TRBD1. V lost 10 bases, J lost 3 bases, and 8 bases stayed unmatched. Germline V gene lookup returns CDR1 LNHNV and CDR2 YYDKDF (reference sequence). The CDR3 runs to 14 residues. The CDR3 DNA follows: TGTGCCAGCATGACAGGGCTTTACACCGGGGAGCTGTTTTTT. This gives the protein CASMTGLYTGELFF.

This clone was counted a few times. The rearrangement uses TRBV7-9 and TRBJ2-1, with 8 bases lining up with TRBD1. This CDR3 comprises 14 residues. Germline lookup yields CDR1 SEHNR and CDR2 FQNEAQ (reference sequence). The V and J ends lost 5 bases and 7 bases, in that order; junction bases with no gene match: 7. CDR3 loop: CASSNRQGLNEQFF. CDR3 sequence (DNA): TGTGCCAGCAGCAACCGACAGGGGCTGAATGAGCAGTTCTTC.

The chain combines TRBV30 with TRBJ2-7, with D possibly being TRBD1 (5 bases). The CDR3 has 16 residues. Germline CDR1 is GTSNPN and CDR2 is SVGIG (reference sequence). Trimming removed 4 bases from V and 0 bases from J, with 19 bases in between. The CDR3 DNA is TGTGCCTGGATAAGGGGTGGAGCGCTGAGCTCCTACGAGCAGTACTTC. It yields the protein CAWIRGGALSSYEQYF.

In nucleotides, the CDR3 is TGTGCCAGCAGCCACACCGACAGGAACACCGGGGAGCTGTTTTTT. It encodes CASSHTDRNTGELFF. V usage is TRBV11-1 and J usage is TRBJ2-2; possibly TRBD1 for D (5 bases). The CDR3 runs to 15 residues. The V end was cut by 5 bases, the J end by 1 base, with 11 bases between. Per the germline V gene, CDR1 is SGHAT and CDR2 is FQDESV (reference sequence).

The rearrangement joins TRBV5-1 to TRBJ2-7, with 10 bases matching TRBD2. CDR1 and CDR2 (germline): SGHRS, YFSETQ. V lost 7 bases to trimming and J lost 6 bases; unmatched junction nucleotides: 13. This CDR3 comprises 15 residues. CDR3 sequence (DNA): TGCGCCAGCCGCCCCCAGAGTGGACTAGCGGCCGAGCAGTACTTC. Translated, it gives CASRPQSGLAAEQYF.

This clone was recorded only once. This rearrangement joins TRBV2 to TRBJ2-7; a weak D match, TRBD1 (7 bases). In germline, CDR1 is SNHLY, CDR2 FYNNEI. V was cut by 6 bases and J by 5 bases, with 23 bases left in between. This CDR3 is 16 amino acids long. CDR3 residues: CASRGSEGAQFNEQYF. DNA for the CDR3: TGTGCCAGCAGGGGGTCGGAGGGGGCGCAATTTAACGAGCAGTACTTC.

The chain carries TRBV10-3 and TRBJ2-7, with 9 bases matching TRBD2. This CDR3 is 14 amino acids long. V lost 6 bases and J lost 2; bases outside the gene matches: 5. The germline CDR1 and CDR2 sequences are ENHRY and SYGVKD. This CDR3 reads CAIRGSGSPYEQYF. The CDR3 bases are TGTGCCATCAGGGGTAGCGGGAGCCCCTACGAGCAGTACTTC.

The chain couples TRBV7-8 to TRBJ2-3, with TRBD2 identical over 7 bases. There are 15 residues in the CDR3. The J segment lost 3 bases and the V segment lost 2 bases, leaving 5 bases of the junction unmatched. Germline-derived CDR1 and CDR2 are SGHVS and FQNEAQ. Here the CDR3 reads CASSLKRLATDTQYF. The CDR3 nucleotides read TGTGCCAGCAGCTTAAAGAGACTAGCAACAGATACGCAGTATTTT.